This TCR beta chain was identified during a study of T-cell reconstitution after alpha-beta-depleted transplantation in children. This CDR3 is built from 15 residues. CDR1 is SGHAT, CDR2 FQDESV, per germline (reference sequence). Unmatched junction bases numbered 5, after V lost 0 bases and J lost 10 bases. This clonotype has a handful of counts. A TCRbeta library incorporating unique molecular identifiers was prepared. TCRdb analysed the PCR reads with MiXCR anew, one entry per CDR3 protein. This table holds about 72,000 distinct CDR3 sequences, about 7% found once. The TCR comes from a human donor who donated a stem cell graft to a child with acute lymphoblastic leukemia. This chain connects TRBV11-1 to TRBJ1-5; 11 nucleotides line up with TRBD1. The input for sequencing was PBMCs from the stem cell graft donor, taken from the stem cell graft. The DNA for the CDR3 is TGTGCCAGCAGCTTAGCCCCAGGGACAGGGGGACCCCAGCATTTT. Translated: CASSLAPGTGGPQHF.